Below, 3 T cell receptor beta chains from the same sample are listed, as sequenced in a study of cytomegalovirus exposure and HLA in healthy donors. In the PCR, 60 Vbeta and 13 Jbeta primers were used. Sequencing used immunoSEQ multiplex PCR; TCRdb keeps in-frame clones, though not all of them. The repertoire holds about 130,000 clones, with over 60% as singletons. Source material: PBMCs. The receptors stem from a human donor in good health.

The chain employs TRBV5-1 and TRBJ2-3; 9 bases line up with TRBD2. CDR3 length equals 14 residues. Germline V lookup: CDR1 SGHRS, CDR2 YFSETQ. V lost 5 bases to trimming and J lost 2 bases; unmatched junction nucleotides: 3. The CDR3 region is CASRLAGLTDTQYF. CDR3 nucleotide sequence: TGCGCCAGCAGGCTAGCGGGGCTCACAGATACGCAGTATTTT.

This clone was seen a handful of times. The chain has TRBV27 and TRBJ1-2; D is ambiguous. The CDR3 covers 14 residues. The V gene lost 0 bases and the J gene lost 4 bases, with 9 bases spanning the gap. The germline gives CDR1 MNHEY, CDR2 SMNVEV (reference sequence). This chain's CDR3 is CASSLSFGSYGYTF. In DNA, the CDR3 is TGTGCCAGCAGTTTATCGTTCGGTAGCTATGGCTACACCTTC.

The chain is built from TRBV5-6 and TRBJ1-4; the D gene is possibly TRBD1 (6 bases). CDR1 SGHDT and CDR2 YYEEEE come from the germline V gene. CDR3 length: 14 amino acids. Between the trimmed V and J ends, which lost 0 bases and 5 bases, there was a span of 8 bases. In DNA, the CDR3 is TGTGCCAGCAGCTTGGGACAGGTGAATGAAAAACTGTTTTTT. Translation: CASSLGQVNEKLFF.